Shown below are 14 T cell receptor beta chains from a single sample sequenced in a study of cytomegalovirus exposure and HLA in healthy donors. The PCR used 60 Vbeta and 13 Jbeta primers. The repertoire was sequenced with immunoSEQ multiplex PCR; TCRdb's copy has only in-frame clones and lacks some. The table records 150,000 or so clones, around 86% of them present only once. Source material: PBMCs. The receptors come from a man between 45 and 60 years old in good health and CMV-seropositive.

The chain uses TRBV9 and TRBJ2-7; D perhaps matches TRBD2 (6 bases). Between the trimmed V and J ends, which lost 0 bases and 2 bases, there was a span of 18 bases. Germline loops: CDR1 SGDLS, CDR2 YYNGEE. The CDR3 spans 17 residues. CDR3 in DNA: TGTGCCAGCAGCGTAGCGTGGCGGGACGGACCAACCTACGAGCAGTACTTC. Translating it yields CASSVAWRDGPTYEQYF.

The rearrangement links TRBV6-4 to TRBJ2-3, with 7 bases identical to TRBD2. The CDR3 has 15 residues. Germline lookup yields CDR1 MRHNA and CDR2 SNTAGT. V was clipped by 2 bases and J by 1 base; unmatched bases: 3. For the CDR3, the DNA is TGTGCCAGCAGTGACGAAGCGGGGCGCACAGATACGCAGTATTTT. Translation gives CASSDEAGRTDTQYF.

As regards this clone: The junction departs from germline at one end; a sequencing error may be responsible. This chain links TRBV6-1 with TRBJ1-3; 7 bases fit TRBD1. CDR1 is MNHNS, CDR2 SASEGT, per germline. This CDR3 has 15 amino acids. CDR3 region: CATMAYRGTGNTIYF. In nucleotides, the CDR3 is TGCGCCACCATGGCCTACAGGGGAACTGGAAACACCATATATTTT.

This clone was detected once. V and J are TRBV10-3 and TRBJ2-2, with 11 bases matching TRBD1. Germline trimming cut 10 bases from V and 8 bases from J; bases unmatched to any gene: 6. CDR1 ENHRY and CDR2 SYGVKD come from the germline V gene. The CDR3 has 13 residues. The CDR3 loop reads CATGTGGAGELFF. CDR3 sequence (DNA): TGTGCCACAGGGACAGGGGGTGCGGGGGAGCTGTTTTTT.

This CDR3 reads CASSQNNEKLFF. Written as DNA, the CDR3 is TGTGCCAGCAGCCAGAATAATGAAAAACTGTTTTTT. The gene calls are TRBV5-6 and TRBJ1-4; D is uncertain. Germline V gene sequence: CDR1 SGHDT, CDR2 YYEEEE. V lost 4 bases and J lost 4, with 5 bases in between. The CDR3 has 12 amino acids. The variable domain in full, completed from reference TRBV5-6 and TRBJ1-4, reads DAGVTQSPTHLIKTRGQQVTLRCSPKSGHDTVSWYQQALGQGPQFIFQYYEEEERQRGNFPDRFSGHQFPNYSSELNVNALLLGDSALYLCASSQNNEKLFFGSGTQLSVL.

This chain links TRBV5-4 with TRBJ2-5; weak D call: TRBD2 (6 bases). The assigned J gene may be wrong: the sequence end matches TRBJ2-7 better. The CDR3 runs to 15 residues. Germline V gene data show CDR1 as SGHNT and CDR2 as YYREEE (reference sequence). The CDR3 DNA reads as TGTGCCAGCAGCCAAGGGGCGGGGATGACCTACGAGCAGTACTTC. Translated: CASSQGAGMTYEQYF.

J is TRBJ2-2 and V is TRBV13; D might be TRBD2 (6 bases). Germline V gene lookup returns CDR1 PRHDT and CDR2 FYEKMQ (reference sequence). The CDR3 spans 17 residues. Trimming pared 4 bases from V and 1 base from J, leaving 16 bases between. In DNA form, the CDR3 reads TGTGCCAGCAGCTCCACCGCCGGGGGATTGAACACCGGGGAGCTGTTTTTT. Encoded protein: CASSSTAGGLNTGELFF.

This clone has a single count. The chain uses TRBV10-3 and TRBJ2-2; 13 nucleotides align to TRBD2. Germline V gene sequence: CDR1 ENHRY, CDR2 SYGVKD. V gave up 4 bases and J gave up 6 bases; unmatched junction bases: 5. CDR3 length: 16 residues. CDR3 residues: CAISAQLAGGPGELFF. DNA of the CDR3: TGTGCCATCAGTGCTCAACTAGCGGGGGGGCCCGGGGAGCTGTTTTTT.

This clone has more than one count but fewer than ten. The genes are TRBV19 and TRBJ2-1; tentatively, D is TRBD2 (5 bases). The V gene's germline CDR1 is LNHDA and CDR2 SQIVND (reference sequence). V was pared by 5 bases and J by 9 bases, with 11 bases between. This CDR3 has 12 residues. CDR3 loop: CASSPTGIEQFF. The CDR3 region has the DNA TGTGCCAGTAGTCCGACGGGGATTGAGCAGTTCTTC. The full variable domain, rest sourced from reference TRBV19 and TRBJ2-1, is DGGITQSPKYLFRKEGQNVTLSCEQNLNHDAMYWYRQDPGQGLRLIYYSQIVNDFQKGDIAEGYSVSREKKESFPLTVTSAQKNPTAFYLCASSPTGIEQFFGPGTRLTVL.

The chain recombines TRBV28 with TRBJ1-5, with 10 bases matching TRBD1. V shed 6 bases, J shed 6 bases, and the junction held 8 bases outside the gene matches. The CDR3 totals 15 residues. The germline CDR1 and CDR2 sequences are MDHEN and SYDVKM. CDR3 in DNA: TGTGCCAGCAGGCAAAGTGGGACAGGGGTTCAGCCCCAGCATTTT. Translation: CASRQSGTGVQPQHF.

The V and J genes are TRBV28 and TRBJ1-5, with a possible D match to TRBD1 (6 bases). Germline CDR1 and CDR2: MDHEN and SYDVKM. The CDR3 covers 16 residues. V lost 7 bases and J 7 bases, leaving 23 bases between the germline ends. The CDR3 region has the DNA TGTGCCAGCACCTCGCCTCCCGACAGGCCCCTACAGCCCCAGCATTTT. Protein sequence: CASTSPPDRPLQPQHF. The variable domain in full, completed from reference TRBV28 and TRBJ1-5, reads DVKVTQSSRYLVKRTGEKVFLECVQDMDHENMFWYRQDPGLGLRLIYFSYDVKMKEKGDIPEGYSVSREKKERFSLILESASTNQTSMYLCASTSPPDRPLQPQHFGDGTRLSIL.

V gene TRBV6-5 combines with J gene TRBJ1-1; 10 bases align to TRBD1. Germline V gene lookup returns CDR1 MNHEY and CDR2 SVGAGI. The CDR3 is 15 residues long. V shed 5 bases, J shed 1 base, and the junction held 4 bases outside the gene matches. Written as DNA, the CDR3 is TGTGCCAGCAGTGCCGGACAGGGGGGGAACACTGAAGCTTTCTTT. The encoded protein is CASSAGQGGNTEAFF.

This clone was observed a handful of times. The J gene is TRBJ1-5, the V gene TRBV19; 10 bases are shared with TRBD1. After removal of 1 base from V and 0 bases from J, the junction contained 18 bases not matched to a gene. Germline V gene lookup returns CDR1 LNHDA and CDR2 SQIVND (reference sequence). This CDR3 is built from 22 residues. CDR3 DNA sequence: TGTGCCAGTAGTATAGGCCCTTCGGGACAGGGGATCCCAGTACCTAGCAATCAGCCCCAGCATTTT. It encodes CASSIGPSGQGIPVPSNQPQHF. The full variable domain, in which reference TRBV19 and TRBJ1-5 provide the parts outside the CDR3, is DGGITQSPKYLFRKEGQNVTLSCEQNLNHDAMYWYRQDPGQGLRLIYYSQIVNDFQKGDIAEGYSVSREKKESFPLTVTSAQKNPTAFYLCASSIGPSGQGIPVPSNQPQHFGDGTRLSIL.

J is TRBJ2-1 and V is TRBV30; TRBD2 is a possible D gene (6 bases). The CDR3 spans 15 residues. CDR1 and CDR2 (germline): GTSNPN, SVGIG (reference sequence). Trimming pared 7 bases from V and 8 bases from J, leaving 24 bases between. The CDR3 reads CAYQRKGGPIYEQFF. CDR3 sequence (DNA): TGTGCCTACCAAAGGAAAGGAGGGCCTATCTATGAGCAGTTCTTC.